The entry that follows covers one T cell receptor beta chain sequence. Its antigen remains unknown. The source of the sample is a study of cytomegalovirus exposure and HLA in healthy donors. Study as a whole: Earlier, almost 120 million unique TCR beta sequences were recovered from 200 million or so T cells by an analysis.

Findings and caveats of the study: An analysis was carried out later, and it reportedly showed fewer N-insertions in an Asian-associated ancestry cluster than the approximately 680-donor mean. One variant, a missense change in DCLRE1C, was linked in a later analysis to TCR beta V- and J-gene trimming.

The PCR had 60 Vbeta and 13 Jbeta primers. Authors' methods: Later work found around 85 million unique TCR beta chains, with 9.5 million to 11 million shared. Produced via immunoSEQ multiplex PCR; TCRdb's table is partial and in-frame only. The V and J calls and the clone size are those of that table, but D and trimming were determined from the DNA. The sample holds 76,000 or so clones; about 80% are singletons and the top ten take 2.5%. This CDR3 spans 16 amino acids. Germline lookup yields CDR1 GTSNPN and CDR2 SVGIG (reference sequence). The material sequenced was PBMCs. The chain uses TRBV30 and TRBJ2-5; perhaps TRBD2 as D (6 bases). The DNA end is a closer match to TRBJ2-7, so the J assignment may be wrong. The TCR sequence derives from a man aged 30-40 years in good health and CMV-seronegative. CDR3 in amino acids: CAWSVWKRVGDYEQYF. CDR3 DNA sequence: TGTGCCTGGAGTGTATGGAAGCGGGTGGGGGACTACGAGCAGTACTTC.